Listed below are T cell receptor beta chains from one sample, sequenced in a study of radiotherapy plus CTLA-4 blockade in lung cancer. The repertoire was sequenced with immunoSEQ multiplex PCR; TCRdb's copy has only in-frame clones and lacks some. The sample holds about 36,000 clones, about two thirds seen once. The sample consisted of peripheral blood, taken from a patient treated with radiotherapy plus ipilimumab. The receptors shown here come from a human donor with non-small cell lung cancer who had stable disease on radiotherapy plus ipilimumab. Both conserved end residues are trimmed from each CDR3.

TRBJ2-1,TRBV6-6,ASSEGGSYNEQF
TRBJ1-2,TRBV2,ASSEGRGQYGYT
TRBJ2-3,TRBV5-6,ASSSGTGFTDTQY
.,TRBV6-1,ASSLDRAYEQY
TRBJ2-1,TRBV6-4,ASSVAGGYNEQF
TRBJ1-5,TRBV5-1,ASSLGQSPPQPQH
TRBJ2-5,TRBV7-9,ASSLLAGGQETQY
TRBJ2-5,TRBV19,ASSQTGFGWETQY
TRBJ2-1,TRBV5-4,ASSPSSSSYNEQF
TRBJ2-7,TRBV28,ASRPGQGRPYEQY
TRBJ2-7,TRBV4-2,ASSQVGQGSEQY
TRBJ2-3,TRBV5-1,ASSTGDPADTQY
TRBJ2-1,TRBV11-3,ASSSLGLAGGINEQF
TRBJ1-5,TRBV7-9,ASSGTGGTNQPQH
TRBJ2-7,TRBV11-2,ASSFTWGGGSYEQY
TRBJ2-2,TRBV18,ASSLSTGELF
TRBJ2-7,TRBV30,AWSPDRTYEQY
TRBJ2-3,TRBV7-2,ASSLRDTQY
TRBJ1-1,TRBV27,ASSFRGSANTEAF
TRBJ1-1,TRBV2,ASRGGGVTEAF
TRBJ2-5,TRBV11-3,ASSLHEAWETQY
TRBJ2-7,TRBV6-1,ASTPPGQGAHEQY
TRBJ1-3,TRBV5-5,ASSLVTGFGNTIY
TRBJ1-2,TRBV7-2,ASSHGRGGYT
TRBJ1-5,TRBV11-3,ASSFRDSNQPQH
TRBJ2-5,TRBV7-9,ASSLTMYYSETQY
TRBJ2-7,TRBV5-1,ASSLGWAQGVYEQY
TRBJ1-3,TRBV13,ASSSPEQHGNTIY
TRBJ1-5,TRBV19,AGLPVNQPQH
TRBJ1-2,TRBV5-1,ASSESTGYDGYT
TRBJ1-5,TRBV4-3,ASSQDSGNQPQH
TRBJ2-7,TRBV27,ASSTTGPGAGNLYEQY
TRBJ1-6,TRBV5-6,ASSRGQPSSYNSPLH
TRBJ2-1,TRBV2,ASSATREAYNEQF
TRBJ2-2,TRBV19,ASKGGTGWSGELF
TRBJ2-2,TRBV9,ASSVMGEGGELF
TRBJ1-6,TRBV19,ASKREVEAKSPLH
TRBJ2-3,TRBV29-1,SAGVTDTQY
TRBJ2-7,TRBV27,ASSSLGAGLGEQY